Following are 31 T cell receptor beta chains from one sample sequenced in a study of T cell responses to AZD1222 COVID-19 vaccine. Assay used: immunoSEQ multiplex PCR; TCRdb lists only in-frame clones, some missing. The sample carries tens of thousands of clones, around 90% recorded once. This sample comprised peripheral blood, obtained 28 days after the second AZD1222 dose. The receptors were sampled from an adult who received the AZD1222 COVID-19 vaccine.

The chain has TRBV27 and TRBJ2-3; a weak D match, TRBD2 (5 bases). Trimming left V 5 bases short and J 0 bases short, with 12 bases between. Germline loops: CDR1 MNHEY, CDR2 SMNVEV (reference sequence). There are 15 residues in the CDR3. CDR3 nucleotides: TGTGCCAGCAGTCCCTTCCCGGGAAGCACAGATACGCAGTATTTT. Translating gives CASSPFPGSTDTQYF.

The chain uses TRBV2 and TRBJ1-1, with D unclear. The V and J ends lost 4 bases and 0 bases respectively, with 15 bases between them. CDR3 size: 16 residues. Germline loops: CDR1 SNHLY, CDR2 FYNNEI. The CDR3 spells CASSVGSGRVNTEAFF. Written as DNA, the CDR3 is TGTGCCAGCAGTGTAGGATCGGGGAGAGTGAACACTGAAGCTTTCTTT.

The V gene is TRBV6-2 or TRBV6-3, the J gene TRBJ1-5; 7 bases are a match to TRBD1. Trimming at V came to 5 bases and at J to 5 bases, leaving 3 bases not matched to a gene. From germline, CDR1 is MNHEY and CDR2 SVGEGT. The CDR3 runs 13 residues. CDR3 loop: CASSGQDDQPQHF. For the CDR3, the DNA is TGTGCCAGCAGTGGACAGGACGATCAGCCCCAGCATTTT.

The chain employs TRBV27 and TRBJ1-5; 8 nucleotides align to TRBD1. V shed 6 bases, J shed 9 bases, and the junction held 16 bases outside the gene matches. The CDR3 contains 16 residues. Germline V lookup: CDR1 MNHEY, CDR2 SMNVEV (reference sequence). In nucleotides, the CDR3 is TGTGCCAGCAGCCCATCCCGGGACAGGTTGGGGCTGCCCCAGCATTTT. Encoded protein: CASSPSRDRLGLPQHF.

The chain couples TRBV19 to TRBJ1-2; 10 nucleotides align to TRBD1. The CDR3 is made up of 14 amino acids. V was pared by 9 bases and J by 5 bases, with 9 bases of the junction left unmatched. Germline V gene sequence: CDR1 LNHDA, CDR2 SQIVND (reference sequence). DNA of the CDR3: TGTGCCAGCACACCCGGGACAGGGGTATATGGCTACACCTTC. Its translation: CASTPGTGVYGYTF.

In the case of this clone: The same CDR3 arises from other DNA sequences in this sample as well. The chain uses TRBV11-3 and TRBJ1-1, with 9 bases matching TRBD1. The CDR3 has 14 residues. Germline CDR1 reads SGHNT; CDR2 reads YENEEA. V shed 6 bases, J shed 1 base, and the junction held 3 bases outside the gene matches. The CDR3, as DNA: TGTGCCAGCAGTCCGGGACAGGGGAACACTGAAGCTTTCTTT. It encodes CASSPGQGNTEAFF. Full variable domain (remainder filled in from reference TRBV11-3 and TRBJ1-1): EAGVVQSPRYKIIEKKQPVAFWCNPISGHNTLYWYLQNLGQGPELLIRYENEEAVDDSQLPKDRFSAERLKGVDSTLKIQPAELGDSAVYLCASSPGQGNTEAFFGQGTRLTVV.

The chain links TRBV11-2 to TRBJ2-1; TRBD2 agrees at 8 bases. CDR1 is SGHAT, CDR2 FQNNGV, per germline. The length of the CDR3 is 15 residues. Germline trimming cut 0 bases from V and 4 bases from J; bases unmatched to any gene: 2. The CDR3 DNA is TGTGCCAGCAGCTTAGAGGGCGGGGGGTACAATGAGCAGTTCTTC. It encodes CASSLEGGGYNEQFF.

The chain uses TRBV2 and TRBJ1-2; D ambiguous. Germline values: CDR1 SNHLY, CDR2 FYNNEI. V was trimmed by 6 bases and J by 13 bases, leaving 12 bases between them. The CDR3 is 10 amino acids. CDR3 DNA sequence: TGTGCCAGCAGCCCCGAACTCCCCACCTTC. Residues: CASSPELPTF.

This chain links TRBV3-1 (or the pseudogene TRBV3-2) with TRBJ1-3; D is unresolved. Germline V gives CDR1 LGHDT, CDR2 YNNKEL (reference sequence). The CDR3 consists of 12 residues. Trimming stripped 2 bases from V and 2 bases from J, with 1 base between. CDR3 sequence reads: CASSQTGNTIYF. CDR3 in DNA: TGTGCCAGCAGCCAAACTGGAAACACCATATATTTT.

The V call is TRBV7-9, the J call TRBJ2-5; TRBD1 aligns across 7 bases. J lost 2 bases, V lost 5 bases, and 14 bases had no gene match. Germline lookup yields CDR1 SEHNR and CDR2 FQNEAQ (reference sequence). The CDR3 is made up of 17 amino acids. The CDR3 is CASSPTRVTGSQETQYF. The DNA of the CDR3 is TGTGCCAGCAGCCCAACGAGAGTGACAGGGTCGCAAGAGACCCAGTACTTC.

This rearrangement joins TRBV30 to TRBJ2-2, with D possibly being TRBD2 (6 bases). CDR3 length: 13 residues. In germline, CDR1 is GTSNPN, CDR2 SVGIG (reference sequence). The ends were cut back, 2 bases at V and 6 bases at J, with 10 bases in the middle. Written as DNA, the CDR3 is TGTGCCTGGAGTCCCTCGGGGGCCGGGGAGCTGTTTTTT. This encodes CAWSPSGAGELFF.

The count of this clone is one. The CDR3 loop reads CASSLEARLGEKLFF. CDR3 DNA sequence: TGTGCCAGCAGCTTAGAAGCAAGGCTGGGAGAAAAACTGTTTTTT. This chain links TRBV7-2 with TRBJ1-4; D remains ambiguous. This CDR3 is 15 amino acids long. V lost 1 base and J 8 bases, leaving 14 bases between the germline ends. The germline gives CDR1 SGHTA, CDR2 FQGNSA.

In this sample, this clone turned up once. The J gene is TRBJ1-2, the V gene TRBV15, with 7 positions matching TRBD1. After removal of 1 base from V and 4 bases from J, the junction contained 12 bases not matched to a gene. The germline gives CDR1 LNHNV, CDR2 YYDKDF (reference sequence). The CDR3 covers 17 residues. CDR3 bases: TGTGCCACCAGCAGAGTTCGAGGAAAAGGGGGCCTCTATGGCTACACCTTC. This translates into CATSRVRGKGGLYGYTF. The whole variable domain, filled in from reference TRBV15 and TRBJ1-2, reads DAMVIQNPRYQVTQFGKPVTLSCSQTLNHNVMYWYQQKSSQAPKLLFHYYDKDFNNEADTPDNFQSRRPNTSFCFLDIRSPGLGDTAMYLCATSRVRGKGGLYGYTFGSGTRLTVV.

The chain combines TRBV3-1 (or the pseudogene TRBV3-2) with TRBJ1-3; 7 nucleotides line up with TRBD1. With 1 base clipped from V and 0 bases from J, the junction kept 6 bases outside the gene matches. The germline V gene has CDR1 LGHDT and CDR2 YNNKEL (reference sequence). This CDR3 is built from 17 residues. CDR3 region: CASSQGGGGPSGNTIYF. CDR3 DNA sequence: TGTGCCAGCAGCCAAGGGGGAGGGGGCCCCTCTGGAAACACCATATATTTT.

The chain couples TRBV7-3 to TRBJ1-1; 7 bases are a match to TRBD1. The CDR3 has 15 residues. V lost 5 bases and J lost 2; bases outside the gene matches: 8. CDR1 SGHTA and CDR2 FQGTGA come from the germline V gene. The CDR3 DNA reads as TGTGCCAGCAGCCCGACCGGGACAGTTAACACTGAAGCTTTCTTT. The encoded protein is CASSPTGTVNTEAFF.

The chain carries TRBV5-6 and TRBJ1-6; D is perhaps TRBD1 (5 bases). V was pared by 0 bases and J by 8 bases, with 18 bases between. Germline CDR1 is SGHDT and CDR2 is YYEEEE. This CDR3 comprises 17 residues. CDR3 nucleotide sequence: TGTGCCAGCAGCTTGGAGGCAGGGCCTACAAGTTATTCACCCCTCCACTTT. Protein product: CASSLEAGPTSYSPLHF.

This clone was observed a single time. The chain couples TRBV11-2 to TRBJ2-5; tentative D call: TRBD1 (5 bases). This CDR3 comprises 18 residues. V lost 0 bases and J lost 4, with 21 bases in between. Germline values: CDR1 SGHAT, CDR2 FQNNGV. CDR3 sequence reads: CASSLEQVMARLSETQYF. The CDR3 DNA reads as TGTGCCAGCAGCTTAGAACAGGTCATGGCGCGGCTCTCAGAGACCCAGTACTTC.

V gene TRBV7-9 combines with J gene TRBJ2-3; 10 bases are a match to TRBD2. The junction had 7 bases not matched to a gene; V was cut back by 3 bases and J by 7 bases. The CDR3 sequence is 15 residues long. The V gene's germline CDR1 is SEHNR and CDR2 FQNEAQ (reference sequence). The CDR3 here is CASSFTSGVSNTQYF. CDR3 in DNA: TGTGCCAGCAGCTTTACTAGCGGGGTTTCGAATACGCAGTATTTT.

In nucleotides, the CDR3 is TGCGCCAGCAGCTTGGCCGGGGGTGTAGTTGCTTATGGCTACACCTTC. Protein: CASSLAGGVVAYGYTF. The chain is built from TRBV5-1 and TRBJ1-2, with D perhaps matching TRBD1 (5 bases). Per the germline V gene, CDR1 is SGHRS and CDR2 is YFSETQ. The CDR3 consists of 16 residues. The V and J ends lost 0 bases and 5 bases respectively, with 17 bases between them.

The J gene is TRBJ1-3, the V gene TRBV5-1; D not certain. Trimming stripped 1 base from V and 0 bases from J, with 8 bases between. The CDR3 is 15 amino acids. Germline lookup yields CDR1 SGHRS and CDR2 YFSETQ. CDR3 nucleotides: TGCGCCAGCAGCTTGAGTGGGTTCTCTGGAAACACCATATATTTT. Translating it yields CASSLSGFSGNTIYF.

The chain combines TRBV2 with TRBJ1-5, with TRBD1 as a possible D gene (5 bases). The ends were cut back, 3 bases at V and 0 bases at J, with 15 bases in the middle. In germline, CDR1 is SNHLY, CDR2 FYNNEI. CDR3 length: 17 amino acids. The CDR3 spells CASSEKTVLYSNQPQHF. The CDR3 DNA reads TGTGCCAGCAGTGAGAAGACAGTACTATATAGCAATCAGCCCCAGCATTTT.

In this sample, this clone turned up once. The chain is built from TRBV2 and TRBJ2-1, with D perhaps TRBD1 (5 bases). V was trimmed by 10 bases and J by 4 bases, leaving 20 bases between them. CDR3 length equals 15 residues. Looked up from germline, CDR1 is SNHLY and CDR2 is FYNNEI. The CDR3 region is CATSTLGQGYNEQFF. The CDR3 bases are TGTGCCACTAGTACCCTGGGGCAGGGTTACAATGAGCAGTTCTTC.

This clone was seen a few times. This same CDR3 is encoded by further DNA sequences in the sample. The chain has TRBV29-1 and TRBJ1-4, with 8 nucleotides matching TRBD1. CDR1 SQVTM and CDR2 ANQGSEA come from the germline V gene. After removal of 6 bases from V and 8 bases from J, the junction contained 8 bases not matched to a gene. This CDR3 spans 13 amino acids. In DNA, the CDR3 is TGCAGCGTGCTTCAGGGGGCTGGGGAAAAACTGTTTTTT. Translated: CSVLQGAGEKLFF.

The CDR3 region has the DNA TGTGCCAGCAGCCAAGACCTTGGCAGCCGTGGCTACACCTTC. Its translation is CASSQDLGSRGYTF. The chain uses TRBV14 and TRBJ1-2; D gene uncertain. The germline V gene encodes CDR1 SGHDN and CDR2 FVKESK. V lost 0 bases and J lost 7, with 12 bases in between. This CDR3 is built from 14 residues.

This chain links TRBV12-3 or TRBV12-4 with TRBJ1-2; 7 nucleotides align to TRBD1. V gave up 6 bases and J gave up 7 bases; unmatched junction bases: 8. This CDR3 has 13 residues. For the CDR3, the DNA is TGTGCCAGCAGGCAACAGGGGCGGAGTGGCTACACCTTC. Its translation: CASRQQGRSGYTF.

The V and J genes are TRBV6-5 and TRBJ1-6, with D possibly TRBD1 on 6 matching bases. V lost 10 bases and J 9 bases, leaving 13 bases between the germline ends. The CDR3 loop spans 12 amino acids. The germline CDR1 and CDR2 sequences are MNHEY and SVGAGI. CDR3 amino acids: CATQGLGSPLHF. The CDR3 nucleotides read TGTGCCACACAGGGTTTGGGTTCACCCCTCCACTTT.

The V gene is TRBV7-2, the J gene TRBJ2-7; either TRBD1 or TRBD2 may supply D (6 bases each). Between the trimmed V and J ends, which lost 5 bases and 7 bases, there was a span of 21 bases. Germline V gene lookup returns CDR1 SGHTA and CDR2 FQGNSA. The CDR3 is made up of 15 amino acids. The CDR3 loop is CASSPQVWGAYEQYF. The CDR3, as DNA: TGTGCCAGCAGCCCCCAGGTGTGGGGGGCTTATGAGCAGTACTTC.

V usage is TRBV19 and J usage is TRBJ1-5; the D is unclear. The CDR3 runs to 13 residues. Trimming stripped 6 bases from V and 4 bases from J, with 10 bases between. Looked up from germline, CDR1 is LNHDA and CDR2 is SQIVND (reference sequence). CDR3 sequence (DNA): TGTGCCAGTAGCATGGCCCCTAATCAGCCCCAGCATTTT. Translation: CASSMAPNQPQHF.

The V and J genes are TRBV11-2 and TRBJ2-5, with D unresolved. The germline V gene encodes CDR1 SGHAT and CDR2 FQNNGV. CDR3 size: 17 residues. V gave up 0 bases and J gave up 7 bases, with 21 bases separating them. CDR3: CASSLDLSYSLSGTQYF. The CDR3 DNA sequence: TGTGCCAGCAGCTTAGATCTCAGCTACTCCCTCTCGGGGACCCAGTACTTC.

The chain has TRBV5-5 and TRBJ1-2, with TRBD1 matching 8 bases. CDR3 size: 15 residues. CDR1 is SGHKS and CDR2 is YYEKEE in the germline V gene (reference sequence). The V and J ends lost 0 bases and 0 bases, in that order; junction bases with no gene match: 1. The CDR3 protein is CASSLGDRPNYGYTF. In DNA form, the CDR3 reads TGTGCCAGCAGCTTGGGGGACAGGCCTAACTATGGCTACACCTTC.

V and J are TRBV11-3 and TRBJ1-2; 12 positions match TRBD1. The trim removed 2 bases at V and 6 bases at J, leaving 4 bases unmatched. This CDR3 has 15 amino acids. Per the germline V gene, CDR1 is SGHNT and CDR2 is YENEEA. The CDR3 reads CASSLLGQGAHGYTF. In nucleotides, the CDR3 is TGTGCCAGCAGCTTATTGGGACAGGGGGCCCATGGCTACACCTTC.